One and the same sample provided the 7 T cell receptor beta chains below, sequenced in a study of blood T cell repertoires in COVID-19. Repertoires were generated with immunoSEQ multiplex PCR, while TCRdb's copy carries only in-frame clones and drops some. The sample comprises 120,000 or so clones, roughly 80% of which are singletons, and 7.9% rests with the top ten. Material for sequencing was peripheral blood. The receptor set was obtained from a human donor in a cohort sampled during active COVID-19.

This chain uses TRBV4-1 with TRBJ2-7, with TRBD1 matching over 11 bases. This CDR3 is built from 15 residues. In germline, CDR1 is MGHRA, CDR2 YSYEKL. V gave up 2 bases and J gave up 7 bases; unmatched junction bases: 7. The CDR3 region is CASSQHGQGALEQYF. CDR3 DNA sequence: TGCGCCAGCAGCCAACATGGACAGGGGGCACTAGAGCAGTACTTC.

The rearrangement joins TRBV13 to TRBJ2-7, with D possibly TRBD2 on 6 matching bases. The CDR3 has 15 residues. The germline gives CDR1 PRHDT, CDR2 FYEKMQ (reference sequence). V lost 2 bases to trimming and J lost 6 bases, with 17 bases between them. CDR3 nucleotide sequence: TGTGCCAGCAGCTTATTCGGGGGTGGGGTAGTCGAGCAGTACTTC. Protein: CASSLFGGGVVEQYF. Full variable domain (missing parts from reference TRBV13 and TRBJ2-7): AAGVIQSPRHLIKEKRETATLKCYPIPRHDTVYWYQQGPGQDPQFLISFYEKMQSDKGSIPDRFSAQQFSDYHSELNMSSLELGDSALYFCASSLFGGGVVEQYFGPGTRLTVT.

The chain couples TRBV6-2 or TRBV6-3 to TRBJ2-7; the match to TRBD2 covers 14 bases. This CDR3 has 16 residues. Looked up from germline, CDR1 is MNHEY and CDR2 is SVGEGT. Germline trimming cut 2 bases from V and 4 bases from J; bases unmatched to any gene: 4. The CDR3: CASSYDRTSGGYEQYF. CDR3 sequence (DNA): TGTGCCAGCAGTTACGATAGGACTAGCGGGGGGTACGAGCAGTACTTC.

The chain combines TRBV9 with TRBJ2-6; D gene uncertain. In germline, CDR1 is SGDLS, CDR2 YYNGEE. Trimming took 3 bases from V and 8 from J, leaving 9 bases between them. The CDR3 loop spans 13 amino acids. The CDR3 coding sequence is TGTGCCAGCAGCGATCAGTTATCCAACGTCCTGACTTTC. It is translated as CASSDQLSNVLTF.

The chain is built from TRBV12-5 and TRBJ2-7, with TRBD1 as a possible D gene (6 bases). The V end was cut by 0 bases, the J end by 2 bases, with 8 bases between. CDR3 length: 14 residues. Germline V gene data show CDR1 as LGHNT and CDR2 as FRNRAP. The CDR3 region has the DNA TGTGCTAGTGGTTTGGTAGGACAGCCCTACGAGCAGTACTTC. Its protein is CASGLVGQPYEQYF. The whole variable domain, remainder taken from reference TRBV12-5 and TRBJ2-7, is DARVTQTPRHKVTEMGQEVTMRCQPILGHNTVFWYRQTMMQGLELLAYFRNRAPLDDSGMPKDRFSAEMPDATLATLKIQPSEPRDSAVYFCASGLVGQPYEQYFGPGTRLTVT.

The V call is TRBV6-5, the J call TRBJ1-1, with D tentatively TRBD1 (5 bases). The CDR3 is 13 amino acids. Germline lookup yields CDR1 MNHEY and CDR2 SVGAGI. The germline V and J ends were trimmed by 10 bases and 3 bases, with 15 bases remaining between them. The CDR3 sequence is CAMGGVQDTEAFF. DNA of the CDR3: TGTGCCATGGGAGGGGTGCAGGACACTGAAGCTTTCTTT.

J is TRBJ2-7 and V is TRBV4-1; possible D gene TRBD1, 6 bases. The V gene's germline CDR1 is MGHRA and CDR2 YSYEKL. The V and J ends lost 0 bases and 2 bases respectively, with 23 bases between them. This CDR3 contains 19 residues. This CDR3 is CASSQDLLFGEQGTYEQYF. The CDR3 region has the DNA TGCGCCAGCAGCCAAGATTTGCTTTTCGGTGAACAGGGAACCTACGAGCAGTACTTC.